This TCR beta chain was found in a study of OX40 agonist ivuxolimab in advanced cancers. About the study as a whole: Ivuxolimab, which targeted the costimulatory receptor OX40 (CD134), was an agonistic, fully human IgG2 monoclonal antibody. Peripheral TCRbeta sequencing aimed to test whether ivuxolimab altered TCR sequence diversity and caused clonal T-cell expansion. Of the roughly 54 dose-escalation patients, hepatocellular carcinoma was present in roughly 19, melanoma in some 15, renal cell carcinoma in 9 and head and neck cancer in 9. The monotherapy dose-escalation portion (N of about 47 patients) of the phase I ivuxolimab trial is reported in the paper. Prior anti-PD-1, anti-PD-L1 or anti-CTLA-4 therapy was permitted, and approximately 39% of dose-escalation patients had received checkpoint inhibitors. The dose-escalation cohort was 82.7% male with a mean age of about 60 years, ranging from roughly 23 to 90. Intravenous ivuxolimab was administered to patients every 2 weeks at six dose levels: 0.01, 0.1, 0.3, 1.5, 3 and 10 mg/kg. Three dose-escalation patients achieved partial responses, one with hepatocellular carcinoma and two with cutaneous melanoma. General conclusions and limits of the study: Low levels of normalized T-cell clonal expansion were also shown by some nonresponding patients. Partial responders in the 0.1-3.0 mg/kg groups had among the lowest normalized peripheral clonal expansion, especially among CD8+ T cells. After ivuxolimab, CD8+ T cells had more expanded clones than CD4+ T cells on average. The antigen specificity of the peripheral T cells that underwent clonal expansion was not determined. Clonal expansion of both CD4+ and CD8+ blood T cells was observed from baseline to week 6 at doses 0.1 to 3.0 mg/kg.

Points on this clone: The antigen this receptor binds is unknown. One base away there is no much larger clone; base qualities are not given.

To sequence the TCRbeta CDR3 region, genomic DNA was isolated from the sorted cells. TCRbeta CDR3 regions were sequenced using the immunoSEQ Assay. TCRdb mirrors the immuneACCESS table, restricted to in-frame sequences. Some clones are absent from its copies; in checked studies, under half trace to an unresolved V gene, and the reason for the others is unknown. For this sample there are 65,000 to 100,000 clones; around 90% appear just once. Jointly, the top ten make up 0.25% to 0.35% of the sample. Patients with a history of autoimmune disease or receiving systemic immunosuppression were excluded from the trial. Peripheral blood for TCR sequencing was collected from all dose cohorts at baseline, on cycle 4 day 1, and on cycle 7 day 1. Samples came from an open-label, multicenter, first-in-human phase I dose-escalation trial of ivuxolimab. Adults with locally advanced or metastatic head and neck squamous cell, hepatocellular, melanoma or renal cell carcinoma were enrolled in the trial. Before TCR sequencing, CD4+ and CD8+ T cells were separately sorted from peripheral blood.

Measured from the cysteine to the phenylalanine, the CDR3 is 13 residues long. Just the 39-base CDR3 DNA is kept, in frame starting at base 1. Trimming costs V 4 bases and J 8 bases, and their ends lie 15 bases apart. Looking up the germline V gene (reference sequence) yields CDR1 SGHNT and CDR2 YYREEE. This sample comprised CD4+ or CD8+ T cells sorted from blood, obtained in a trial of the OX40 agonist ivuxolimab. Recombination joined TRBV5-4 with TRBJ1-1; too little of a D gene remains to name it. This TCR derives from an adult with an advanced solid tumor such as melanoma, head and neck, liver or kidney cancer. The CDR3 sequence is CASSALGRWEAFF. The nucleotides are TGTGCCAGCAGCGCCTTGGGCCGGTGGGAAGCTTTCTTT.